This T cell receptor beta chain was found in a study of regulatory T cells in long-lasting Graves disease. Whole-study context: Graves' patients (newly diagnosed) had been on antithyroid drugs under 3 months. Broader study findings: The researchers studied only peripheral blood, not thyroid tissue. Segments TRBV28, TRBJ1-2 and TRBJ2-5 showed preferential usage in persistent disease. Persistent Graves' patients had lower TCR diversity than newly diagnosed ones.

Time point in this sample: newly diagnosed GD, antithyroid drugs for less than 3 months. There was RNA extracted from PBMCs, and the TCR library was made from it. The CDR3 covers 17 residues. CDR1 and CDR2 (germline): SGHVS, FQNEAQ. The germline V and J ends were trimmed by 1 base and 2 bases, with 14 bases remaining between them. The table lists this clonotype with many counts. Its cognate antigen is unknown. For TCR beta, libraries came from iRepertoire HTBI primers and Arm-PCR of CDR3 regions. TCRdb recomputed calls from the multiplex PCR reads with MiXCR, one row per CDR3 protein. The profile shows fewer than 550,000 distinct CDR3 sequences, about 17% of them singletons. The data were also submitted as part of a second study, on T cells in Graves' hyperthyroidism and ophthalmopathy.

The receptor was derived from a woman under 30 with Graves disease. Material: peripheral blood mononuclear cells (PBMCs), obtained at new diagnosis, from a patient treated with antithyroid drugs. The gene calls are TRBV7-8 and TRBJ2-2; D gene ambiguous. The CDR3 DNA sequence: TGTGCCAGCAGCTTAGATGACACCTTCGTAAACACCGGGGAGCTGTTTTTT. Translation: CASSLDDTFVNTGELFF. The full variable domain, completed using reference TRBV7-8 and TRBJ2-2, is GAGVSQSPRYKVAKRGQDVALRCDPISGHVSLFWYQQALGQGPEFLTYFQNEAQLDKSGLPSDRFFAERPEGSVSTLKIQRTQQEDSAVYLCASSLDDTFVNTGELFFGEGSRLTVL.